This T cell receptor beta chain derives from a study of Ad26.COV2.S vaccination and SARS-CoV-2 variants (dated by TCRdb to the early 2020s). Some background on the complete study: Donors in the vaccine arm were drawn from COV1001, a multicentre, randomized, double-blind, placebo-controlled phase I-IIa trial testing Ad26.COV2.S in healthy adults. Ad26.COV2.S was administered intramuscularly at 5 x 10^10 or 1 x 10^11 viral particles, either as a single shot or as two shots given 56 days apart. The specificity and breadth of SARS-CoV-2-reactive T cell receptors after Ad26.COV2.S vaccination were assessed by TCRbeta repertoire sequencing. Blinding of investigators to trial group allocation was maintained during experiments and outcome assessment. Trial participants were randomized into five groups of five: low-dose or high-dose Ad26.COV2.S given once or twice, or placebo on both occasions. The TCR-sequenced set comprised around 32 samples: 19 Ad26.COV2.S vaccine recipients, 5 placebo recipients and 8 SARS-CoV-2 convalescent individuals.

TCRbeta CDR3 regions were sequenced with the immunoSEQ Assay. After extraction, genomic DNA underwent amplification by bias-controlled multiplex PCR, followed by high-throughput sequencing. Per the authors' processing: To quantify the absolute abundance of each unique TCRbeta CDR3 region, sequences were collapsed and filtered. T cell fraction was estimated by normalizing TCRbeta template counts to usable DNA, which was measured by amplifying reference genes present in all nucleated cells. Repertoire TCRs were annotated as SARS-CoV-2-specific when V gene, CDR3 amino acid sequence and J gene were exactly matched to a known reactive TCR set. The reference SARS-CoV-2 TCR set was obtained from MIRA and was filtered for enrichment in COVID-19-positive ImmuneCODE repertoires, whereby public or cross-reactive TCRs were removed. Using the MIRA antigens, annotated TCRs were further analysed by specific ORF or by position within an ORF. Breadth was defined as annotated unique rearrangements over total unique productive rearrangements; depth was the summed frequency of those rearrangements. TCR breadth was compared between groups using two-sided Wilcoxon rank-sum tests. The table was pulled from immuneACCESS by TCRdb, which kept in-frame rearrangements only. Such tables lose some clones; where checked, under half of the loss comes from unresolved V genes, and the rest has no known cause. V and J calls and clone size are as listed in that table; D and trimming were resolved from the DNA. The sample data list hundreds of thousands of clones, and 75% to 90% of these were observed just once. The biggest ten clones account for around 10% of the sample.

To note about this clone: Its specific antigen is unknown. No per-base quality is available; no much larger clone lies one base away.

The germline V gene supplies CDR1 MDHEN and CDR2 SYDVKM. Counted from cysteine to phenylalanine, this CDR3 has 15 amino acids. CDR3 DNA is the only sequence kept; it has 45 bases, read in frame from the first base. Trimming removed 3 bases from V and 0 bases from J, leaving 12 bases between the germline ends. General study outcomes and caveats: Vaccine and placebo recipients had similar non-spike TCR breadth, a finding consistent with the vaccine containing only spike. The study was not powered to compare responses between vaccine doses or regimens. Higher spike-specific TCR breadth was observed in Ad26.COV2.S recipients than in placebo recipients (P = 0.0014). Substantial breadth of spike-specific CD8+ and CD4+ T cell responses was reported after vaccination. It was noted by the authors that total T cell responses may have been underestimated by the TCR breadth and depth analyses.

The sample's treatment or condition label, decoded: 19 received Ad26.COV2.S at low or high dose, single or two shots; 5 received placebo; per-sample allocation not given. Repertoires of vaccine and placebo recipients were sequenced from samples taken on day 63 after the first injection. Between 29 July and 7 August 2020, Cohort 1b enrolled some 25 adults aged 18-55 years at one site in Boston, USA. Ad26.COV2.S was a replication-incompetent adenovirus type 26 vector expressing a prefusion-stabilized SARS-CoV-2 spike protein from the original Wuhan strain. This sample comprised peripheral blood, obtained in a trial of Ad26.COV2.S vaccine versus placebo. The source of this sequence is a person between 18 and 65 years old who received the Ad26.COV2.S COVID-19 vaccine or a placebo. Here the chain combines TRBV28 and TRBJ2-7; a tentative D match to TRBD1 spans 7 bases. The DNA is TGTGCCAGCAGTTTGGCAGGGGGGTACTCCTACGAGCAGTACTTC. This codes for CASSLAGGYSYEQYF.